This TCR beta chain was sequenced in a study of T cell responses to AZD1222 COVID-19 vaccine. Repertoires were generated with immunoSEQ multiplex PCR, while TCRdb's copy carries only in-frame clones and drops some. Here the sample spans 140,000 or so clones, about 90% being singletons. The CDR3 covers 15 residues. Germline CDR1 MNHEY, CDR2 SVGAGI. V dropped 8 bases and J dropped 5 bases, with 18 bases sitting between them. The sequence derives from an adult in good health. The specimen was peripheral blood, collected on day 0 of AZD1222 vaccination. J is TRBJ1-4 and V is TRBV6-5; the D is unclear. CDR3 coding DNA: TGTGCCAGCGGGAAACAGACCCGAATGAATGAAAAACTGTTTTTT. Translated: CASGKQTRMNEKLFF.